The 8 T cell receptor beta chains listed next were all sequenced from one sample in a study of shared clonotypes between healthy human individuals. Clones were sequenced by immunoSEQ multiplex PCR, and TCRdb holds only the in-frame ones, with some missing. Of roughly 1 million clones in the sample, 75% to 80% are singletons; the top ten hold 0.4% to 0.55%. Sequencing input: memory CD4+ T cells from PBMCs. Regarding subset: CD45RA-negative fraction. The receptors derive from a man aged 18 to 30 in good health. Some clones in this sample may be carry-over from other donors' samples.

The chain employs TRBV6-5 and TRBJ2-3; perhaps TRBD1 as D (6 bases). Germline CDR1 MNHEY, CDR2 SVGAGI. V was shortened by 2 bases and J by 0 bases, with 9 bases between the two germline ends. The CDR3 spans 15 residues. CDR3 nucleotides: TGTGCCAGCAGTTACGGCAGGGGTAGCACAGATACGCAGTATTTT. Translated: CASSYGRGSTDTQYF.

The rearrangement links TRBV7-3 to TRBJ2-3; D not certain. V lost 5 bases, J lost 2 bases, and 11 bases lay in between. The CDR3 is made up of 14 amino acids. Germline V CDR1 and CDR2: SGHTA, FQGTGA. The CDR3 loop is CASSPGRSTDTQYF. DNA of the CDR3: TGTGCCAGCAGCCCAGGCCGTTCCACAGATACGCAGTATTTT.

This chain uses TRBV19 with TRBJ2-5, with a possible D match to TRBD1 (5 bases). Trimming removed 3 bases at V and 3 bases at J, with 14 bases between. The CDR3 spans 15 residues. Germline values: CDR1 LNHDA, CDR2 SQIVND (reference sequence). The CDR3 spells CASSILAGLKETQYF. DNA for the CDR3: TGTGCCAGTAGTATTCTCGCAGGGTTGAAAGAGACCCAGTACTTC.

DNA for the CDR3: TGCGCCAGCAGCCTAATAAGGGGTTCATATGGCTACACCTTC. This encodes CASSLIRGSYGYTF. V is TRBV5-1 and J is TRBJ1-2; D perhaps matches TRBD1 (5 bases). In germline, CDR1 is SGHRS, CDR2 YFSETQ. The germline V and J ends were trimmed by 4 bases and 5 bases, with 15 bases remaining between them. The CDR3 is 14 amino acids.

The chain recombines TRBV4-1 with TRBJ2-1; D may be TRBD2 (6 bases). The CDR3 length is 17 residues. Trimming cost V 4 bases and J 0 bases, with 16 bases left between them. Germline V gene data show CDR1 as MGHRA and CDR2 as YSYEKL. The DNA for the CDR3 is TGCGCCAGCAGCCTAACGGGACTGGCTACCTCCTACAATGAGCAGTTCTTC. Residues: CASSLTGLATSYNEQFF.

The J gene is TRBJ2-7, the V gene TRBV9, with TRBD1 matching over 7 bases. This CDR3 region has 15 residues. Germline assignment: CDR1 SGDLS and CDR2 YYNGEE. With 4 bases clipped from V and 3 bases from J, the junction kept 10 bases outside the gene matches. CDR3 sequence reads: CASSPHTGAIYEQYF. CDR3 DNA: TGTGCCAGCAGCCCCCATACAGGGGCAATCTACGAGCAGTACTTC.

The V and J genes are TRBV28 and TRBJ2-3, with D maybe TRBD2 (6 bases). The CDR3 totals 16 residues. Trimming took off 7 bases at V and 6 bases at J, with 23 bases between the two ends. Looked up from germline, CDR1 is MDHEN and CDR2 is SYDVKM. This CDR3 is CASIYGGDLRGDTQYF. The DNA of the CDR3 is TGTGCCAGCATTTATGGCGGGGACCTCCGGGGGGATACGCAGTATTTT.

The V gene is TRBV11-1, the J gene TRBJ1-1; unclear D gene. The V end was cut by 4 bases, the J end by 0 bases, with 6 bases between. Germline CDR1 and CDR2: SGHAT and FQDESV (reference sequence). CDR3 length: 13 residues. The CDR3 DNA is TGTGCCAGCAGCTGGACGGTGAACACTGAAGCTTTCTTT. It translates to CASSWTVNTEAFF.